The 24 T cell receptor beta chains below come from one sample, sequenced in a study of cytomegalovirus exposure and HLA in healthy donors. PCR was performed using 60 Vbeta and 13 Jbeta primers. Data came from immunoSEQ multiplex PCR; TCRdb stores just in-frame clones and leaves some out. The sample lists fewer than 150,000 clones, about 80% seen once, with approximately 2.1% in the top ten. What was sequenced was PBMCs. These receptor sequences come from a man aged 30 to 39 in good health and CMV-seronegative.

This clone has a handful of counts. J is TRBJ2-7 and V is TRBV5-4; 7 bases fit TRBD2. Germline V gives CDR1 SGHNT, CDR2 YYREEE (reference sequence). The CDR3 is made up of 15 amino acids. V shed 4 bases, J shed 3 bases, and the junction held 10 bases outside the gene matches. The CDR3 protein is CASSPGGLAGYEQYF. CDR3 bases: TGTGCCAGCAGCCCCGGGGGGTTAGCGGGCTACGAGCAGTACTTC.

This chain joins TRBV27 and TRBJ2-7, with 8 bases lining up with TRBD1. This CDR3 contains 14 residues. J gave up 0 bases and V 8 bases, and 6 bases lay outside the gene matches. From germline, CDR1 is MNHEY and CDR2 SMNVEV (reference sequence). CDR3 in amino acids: CASGRTGTSYEQYF. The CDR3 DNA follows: TGTGCCAGCGGAAGGACAGGGACCTCCTACGAGCAGTACTTC.

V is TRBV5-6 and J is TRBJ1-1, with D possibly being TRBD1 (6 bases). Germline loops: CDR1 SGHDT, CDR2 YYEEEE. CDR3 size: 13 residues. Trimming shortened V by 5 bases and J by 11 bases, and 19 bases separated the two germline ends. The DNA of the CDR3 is TGTGCCAGCAGTTTTACAGCGGGGGCTAAGGCTTTCTTT. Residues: CASSFTAGAKAFF. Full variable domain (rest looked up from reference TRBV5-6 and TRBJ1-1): DAGVTQSPTHLIKTRGQQVTLRCSPKSGHDTVSWYQQALGQGPQFIFQYYEEEERQRGNFPDRFSGHQFPNYSSELNVNALLLGDSALYLCASSFTAGAKAFFGQGTRLTVV.

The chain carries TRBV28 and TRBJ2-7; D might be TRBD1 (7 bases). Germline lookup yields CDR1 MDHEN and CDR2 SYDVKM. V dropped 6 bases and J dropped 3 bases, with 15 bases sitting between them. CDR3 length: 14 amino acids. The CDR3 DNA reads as TGTGCCAGCAGCGATAACAGGGGACTCTACGAGCAGTACTTC. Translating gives CASSDNRGLYEQYF.

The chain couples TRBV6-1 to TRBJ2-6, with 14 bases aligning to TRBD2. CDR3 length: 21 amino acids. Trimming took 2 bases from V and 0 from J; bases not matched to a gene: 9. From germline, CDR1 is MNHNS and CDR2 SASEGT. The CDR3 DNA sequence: TGTGCCAGCAGTGAAAGTCCCTCGGGACTAGCGGGAGCCTCTGGGGCCAACGTCCTGACTTTC. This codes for CASSESPSGLAGASGANVLTF.

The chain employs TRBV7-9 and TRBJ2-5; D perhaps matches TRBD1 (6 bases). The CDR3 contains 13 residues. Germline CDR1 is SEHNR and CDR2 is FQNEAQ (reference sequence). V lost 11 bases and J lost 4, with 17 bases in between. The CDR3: CAASPQGAETQYF. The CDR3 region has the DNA TGTGCCGCGAGCCCACAGGGTGCAGAGACCCAGTACTTC.

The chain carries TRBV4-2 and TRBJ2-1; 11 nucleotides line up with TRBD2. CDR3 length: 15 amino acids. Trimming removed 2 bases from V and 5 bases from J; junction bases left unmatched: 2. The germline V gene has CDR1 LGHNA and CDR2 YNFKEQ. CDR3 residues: CASSQLAGGNNEQFF. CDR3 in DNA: TGTGCCAGCAGCCAATTAGCGGGAGGGAACAATGAGCAGTTCTTC.

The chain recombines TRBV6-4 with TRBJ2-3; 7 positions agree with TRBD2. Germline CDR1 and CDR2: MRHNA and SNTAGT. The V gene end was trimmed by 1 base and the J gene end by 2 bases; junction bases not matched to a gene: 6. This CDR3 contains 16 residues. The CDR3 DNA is TGTGCCAGCAGTGACTGGGGCGGGGGACTCACAGATACGCAGTATTTT. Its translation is CASSDWGGGLTDTQYF.

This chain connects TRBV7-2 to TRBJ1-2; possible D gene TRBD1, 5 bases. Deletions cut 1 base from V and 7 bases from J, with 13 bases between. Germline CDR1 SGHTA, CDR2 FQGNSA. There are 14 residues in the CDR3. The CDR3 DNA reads TGTGCCAGCAGCTTAGACAGGAGTCCCTCTGGCTACACCTTC. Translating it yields CASSLDRSPSGYTF.

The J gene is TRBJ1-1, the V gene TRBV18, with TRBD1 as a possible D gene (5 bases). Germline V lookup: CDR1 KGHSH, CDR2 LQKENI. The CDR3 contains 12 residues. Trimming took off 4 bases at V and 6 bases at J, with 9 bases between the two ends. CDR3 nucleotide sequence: TGTGCCAGCTCACGTGGGGCTGCTGAAGCTTTCTTT. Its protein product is CASSRGAAEAFF.

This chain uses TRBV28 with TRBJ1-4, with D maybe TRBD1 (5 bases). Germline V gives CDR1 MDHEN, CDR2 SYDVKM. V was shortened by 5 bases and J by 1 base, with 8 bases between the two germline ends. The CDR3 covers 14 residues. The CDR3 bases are TGTGCCAGCAGTCCCGACAGAACTAATGAAAAACTGTTTTTT. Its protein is CASSPDRTNEKLFF.

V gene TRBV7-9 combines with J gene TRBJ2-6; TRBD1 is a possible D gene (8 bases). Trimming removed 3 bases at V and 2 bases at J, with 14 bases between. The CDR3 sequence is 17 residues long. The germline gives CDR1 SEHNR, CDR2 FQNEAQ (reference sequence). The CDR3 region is CASSFRTGRAGANVLTF. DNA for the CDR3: TGTGCCAGCAGCTTCCGGACAGGGAGGGCTGGGGCCAACGTCCTGACTTTC.

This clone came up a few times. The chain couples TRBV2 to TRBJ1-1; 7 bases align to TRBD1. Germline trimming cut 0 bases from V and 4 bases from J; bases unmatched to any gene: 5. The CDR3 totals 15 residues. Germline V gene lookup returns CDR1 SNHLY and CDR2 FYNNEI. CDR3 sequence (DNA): TGTGCCAGCAGTGAAGCGTTATCAGGGGGCACTGAAGCTTTCTTT. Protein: CASSEALSGGTEAFF. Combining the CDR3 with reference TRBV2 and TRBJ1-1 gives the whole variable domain EPEVTQTPSHQVTQMGQEVILRCVPISNHLYFYWYRQILGQKVEFLVSFYNNEISEKSEIFDDQFSVERPDGSNFTLKIRSTKLEDSAMYFCASSEALSGGTEAFFGQGTRLTVV.

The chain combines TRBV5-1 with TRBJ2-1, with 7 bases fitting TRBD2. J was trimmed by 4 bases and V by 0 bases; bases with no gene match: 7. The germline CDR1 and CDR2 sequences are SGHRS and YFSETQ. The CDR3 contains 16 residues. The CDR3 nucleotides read TGCGCCAGCAGCTTGGTTGACGGGAGGAGTTACAATGAGCAGTTCTTC. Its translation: CASSLVDGRSYNEQFF.

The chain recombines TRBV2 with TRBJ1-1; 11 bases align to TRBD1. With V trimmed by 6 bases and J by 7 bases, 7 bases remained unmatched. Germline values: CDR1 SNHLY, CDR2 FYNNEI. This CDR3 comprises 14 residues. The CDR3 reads CASRGDRGFGEAFF. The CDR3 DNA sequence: TGTGCCAGCAGGGGGGACAGGGGGTTCGGTGAAGCTTTCTTT.

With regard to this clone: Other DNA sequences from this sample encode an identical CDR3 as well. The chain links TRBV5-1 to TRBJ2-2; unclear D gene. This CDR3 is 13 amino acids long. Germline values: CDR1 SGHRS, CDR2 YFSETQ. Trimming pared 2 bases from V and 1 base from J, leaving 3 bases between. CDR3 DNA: TGCGCCAGCAGCTTTCAGAACACCGGGGAGCTGTTTTTT. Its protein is CASSFQNTGELFF.

The CDR3 nucleotides read TGTGCCTGGAGCGTAGGACTAGATGCAGGGGAGCAGTTCTTC. This sequence encodes CAWSVGLDAGEQFF. V is TRBV30 and J is TRBJ2-1, with 7 bases lining up with TRBD2. Germline V lookup: CDR1 GTSNPN, CDR2 SVGIG (reference sequence). The CDR3 contains 14 residues. Trimming cost V 3 bases and J 10 bases; bases outside gene matches: 12.

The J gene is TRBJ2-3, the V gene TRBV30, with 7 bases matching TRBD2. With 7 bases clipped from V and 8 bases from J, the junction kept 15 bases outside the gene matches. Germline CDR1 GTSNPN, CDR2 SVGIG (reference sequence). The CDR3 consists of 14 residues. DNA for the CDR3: TGTGCCTCCTCTGGGCGGGGAGGGCCCGTTACGCAGTATTTT. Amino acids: CASSGRGGPVTQYF.

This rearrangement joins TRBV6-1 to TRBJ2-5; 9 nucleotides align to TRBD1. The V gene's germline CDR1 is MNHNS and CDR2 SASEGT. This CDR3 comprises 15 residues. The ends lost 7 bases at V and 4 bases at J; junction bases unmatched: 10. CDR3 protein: CASTISTGGGETQYF. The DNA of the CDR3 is TGTGCCAGCACCATATCGACAGGGGGGGGAGAGACCCAGTACTTC.

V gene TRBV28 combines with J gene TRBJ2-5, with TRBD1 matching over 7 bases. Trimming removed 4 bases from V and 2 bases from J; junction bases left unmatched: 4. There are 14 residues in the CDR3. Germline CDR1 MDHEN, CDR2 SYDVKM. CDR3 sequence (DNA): TGTGCCAGCAGTTCCGGGACAGCTCAAGAGACCCAGTACTTC. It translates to CASSSGTAQETQYF.

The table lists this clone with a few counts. CDR3 amino acids: CATHGGVRQPQHF. The CDR3 DNA sequence: TGTGCCACCCACGGGGGGGTCCGTCAGCCCCAGCATTTT. The chain couples TRBV6-1 to TRBJ1-5, with D tentatively TRBD1 (5 bases). The V end was cut by 10 bases, the J end by 6 bases, with 16 bases between. The CDR3 spans 13 residues. Per the germline V gene, CDR1 is MNHNS and CDR2 is SASEGT.

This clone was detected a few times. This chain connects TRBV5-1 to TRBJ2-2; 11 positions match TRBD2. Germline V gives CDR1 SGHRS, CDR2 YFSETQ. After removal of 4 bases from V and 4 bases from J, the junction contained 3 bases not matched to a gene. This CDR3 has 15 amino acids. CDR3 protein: CASSLAGGSTGELFF. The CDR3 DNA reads TGCGCCAGCAGCCTAGCGGGAGGTAGCACCGGGGAGCTGTTTTTT.

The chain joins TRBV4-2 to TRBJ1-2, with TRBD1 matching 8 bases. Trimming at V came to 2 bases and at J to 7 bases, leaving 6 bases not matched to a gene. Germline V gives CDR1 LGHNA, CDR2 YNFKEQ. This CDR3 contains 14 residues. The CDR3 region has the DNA TGTGCCAGCAGCCAAAACAGGGGGTATTCTGGCTACACCTTC. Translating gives CASSQNRGYSGYTF.

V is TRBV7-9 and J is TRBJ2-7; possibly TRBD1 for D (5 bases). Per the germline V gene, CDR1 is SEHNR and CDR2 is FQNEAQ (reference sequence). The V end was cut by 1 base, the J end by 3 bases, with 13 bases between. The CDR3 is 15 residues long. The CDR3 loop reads CASSLGSGRDYEQYF. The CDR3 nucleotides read TGTGCCAGCAGCTTAGGTAGTGGCAGGGACTACGAGCAGTACTTC.